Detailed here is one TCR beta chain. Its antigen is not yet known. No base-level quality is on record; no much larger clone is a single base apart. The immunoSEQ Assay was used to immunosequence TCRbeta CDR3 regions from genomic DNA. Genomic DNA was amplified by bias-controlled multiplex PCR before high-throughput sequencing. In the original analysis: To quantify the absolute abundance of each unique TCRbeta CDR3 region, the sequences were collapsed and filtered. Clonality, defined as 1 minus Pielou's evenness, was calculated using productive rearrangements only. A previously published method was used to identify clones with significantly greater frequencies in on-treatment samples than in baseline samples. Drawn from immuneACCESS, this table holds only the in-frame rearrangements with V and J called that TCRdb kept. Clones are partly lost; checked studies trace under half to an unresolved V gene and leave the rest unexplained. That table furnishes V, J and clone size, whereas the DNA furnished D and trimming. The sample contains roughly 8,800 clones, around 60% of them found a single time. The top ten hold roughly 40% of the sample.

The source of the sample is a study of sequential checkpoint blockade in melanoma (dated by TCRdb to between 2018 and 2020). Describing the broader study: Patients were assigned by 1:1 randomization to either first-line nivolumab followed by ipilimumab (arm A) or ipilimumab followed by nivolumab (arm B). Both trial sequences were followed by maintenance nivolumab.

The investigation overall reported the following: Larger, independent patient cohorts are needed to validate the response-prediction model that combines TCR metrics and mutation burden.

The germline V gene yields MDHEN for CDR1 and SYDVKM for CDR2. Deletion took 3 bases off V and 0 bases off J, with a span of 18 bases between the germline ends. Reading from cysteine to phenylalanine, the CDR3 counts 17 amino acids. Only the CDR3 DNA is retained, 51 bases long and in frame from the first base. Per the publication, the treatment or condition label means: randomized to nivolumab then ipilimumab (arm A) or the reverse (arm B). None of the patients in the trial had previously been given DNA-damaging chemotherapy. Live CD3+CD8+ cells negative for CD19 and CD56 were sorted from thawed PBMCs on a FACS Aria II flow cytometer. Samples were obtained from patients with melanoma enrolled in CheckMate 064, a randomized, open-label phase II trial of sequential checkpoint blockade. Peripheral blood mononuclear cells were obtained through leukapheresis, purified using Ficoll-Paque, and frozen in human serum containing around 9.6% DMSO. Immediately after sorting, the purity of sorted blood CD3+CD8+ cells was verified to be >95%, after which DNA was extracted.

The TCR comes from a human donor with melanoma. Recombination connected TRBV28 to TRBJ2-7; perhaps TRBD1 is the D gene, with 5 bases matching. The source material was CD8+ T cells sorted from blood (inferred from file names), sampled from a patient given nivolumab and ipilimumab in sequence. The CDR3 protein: CASSFDPGQRSSYEQYF. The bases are TGTGCCAGCAGTTTTGACCCCGGACAACGGAGCTCCTACGAGCAGTACTTC.